A selection of T cell receptor beta chains follows, all from one sample in a study of blood T cell repertoires in COVID-19. This table comes from immunoSEQ multiplex PCR, and its TCRdb copy is limited to in-frame clones, with some not included. This sample has fewer than 350,000 clones, with about 86% found just once. Sequencing was performed on peripheral blood. The receptors derive from a woman aged 55-69 years with active or convalescent COVID-19. CDR3s include the opening cysteine and the closing phenylalanine or tryptophan.

13	TRBV11-2	TRBJ1-1	CASSPTGVTEAFF
15	TRBV5-4	TRBJ1-3	CASSLLGGPGNTIYF
13	TRBV7-8	TRBJ1-1	CASSPLTGTEAFF
13	TRBV6-5	TRBJ1-5	CASRNDRNQPQHF
15	TRBV6-6	TRBJ1-1	CASSYSTEMNTEAFF
14	TRBV5-6	TRBJ1-3	CASSLDGIKHTIYF
16	TRBV7-9	TRBJ1-1	CASSLRPGHENTEAFF
15	TRBV2	TRBJ1-1	CASSSWGTGVSEAFF
15	TRBV18	TRBJ2-1	CASSPTSGAYNEQFF
18	TRBV9	TRBJ2-5	CASSSHRLARRIQETQYF
15	TRBV5-1	TRBJ2-7	CASSLARGHSYEQYF
15	TRBV29-1	TRBJ2-2	CSVSSGTANTGELFF
17	TRBV4-2	TRBJ2-1	CASSQEHLGTGRNEQFF
15	TRBV3-1/TRBV3-2	TRBJ2-1	CASSLRGGRANEQFF
14	TRBV7-6	TRBJ1-2	CASSLEQGIDGYTF
15	TRBV27	TRBJ1-3	CASRTNRGKGNTIYF
14	TRBV18	TRBJ1-1	CASSKGAGNTEAFF
15	TRBV28	TRBJ1-5	CASSLMGLWHQPQHF
13	TRBV10-1	TRBJ1-1	CASRDSLNTEAFF
17	TRBV14	TRBJ1-3	CASSQDSRAPSGNTIYF
15	TRBV18	TRBJ2-7	CASSRATGLRYEQYF
15	TRBV6-5	TRBJ1-4	CASSYSTQGREKLFF
16	TRBV3-1/TRBV3-2	TRBJ2-3	CASSARDRVSVGAQYF
17	TRBV5-4	TRBJ1-6	CASSADRLSSYNSPLHF
15	TRBV2	TRBJ2-2	CASSGDRAGPGELFF
15	TRBV6-5	TRBJ1-2	CASSYSNRPAGGYTF
12	TRBV29-1	TRBJ1-5	CSVGTAGQPQHF
13	TRBV6-6	TRBJ1-2	CASHGREVYGYTF